The source of this T cell receptor beta chain is a study of T cell repertoires in cytomegalovirus infection. Looking at the study overall: Through public TCR beta signatures, both CMV infection and matching HLA type were indicated. Study results and caveats: There were carriers of CMV plus the relevant HLA, and cumulative public TCR beta family frequency identified them.

Trimming at V came to 2 bases and at J to 10 bases, leaving 10 bases not matched to a gene. Looked up from germline, CDR1 is SGHAT and CDR2 is FQNNGV. CDR3 length: 15 residues. The sample holds a few counts of this clonotype. The target antigen is unknown. Each CDR3 protein gets one entry after TCRdb re-called the reads with MiXCR. The sample shows roughly 570,000 distinct CDR3 sequences, 40% of them seen only once. This receptor was taken from a human donor in good health (CMV status not recorded). Some clones in this sample may be carry-over from other donors' samples. This material consisted of cultured PBMCs, taken from culture after CMV antigen stimulation. The chain uses TRBV11-2 and TRBJ2-1, with TRBD2 matching over 8 bases. CDR3 nucleotides: TGTGCCAGCAGCTTATTAGTTGGCGGGGGGACCGAGCAGTTCTTC. Translation: CASSLLVGGGTEQFF.